Each of the 12 T cell receptor beta chains below was sequenced from the same sample in a study of blood T cell repertoires in COVID-19. This table comes from immunoSEQ multiplex PCR, and its TCRdb copy is limited to in-frame clones, with some not included. Counted here are roughly 120,000 clones, roughly 87% occurring once; the ten biggest clones make up more than 6%. Material for sequencing was peripheral blood. The source is a human donor in a cohort sampled during active COVID-19.

The chain links TRBV18 to TRBJ2-3, with D possibly being TRBD1 (7 bases). There are 17 residues in the CDR3. V dropped 5 bases and J dropped 3 bases, with 21 bases sitting between them. Germline CDR1 is KGHSH and CDR2 is LQKENI. The chain's CDR3 is CASSSMPPGGPTDTQYF. DNA for the CDR3: TGTGCCAGCTCATCAATGCCGCCAGGGGGGCCAACAGATACGCAGTATTTT.

This clone was seen only once. This chain uses TRBV19 with TRBJ1-5; D is possibly TRBD1 (5 bases). The CDR3 is 16 residues long. Trimming left V 7 bases short and J 0 bases short, with 16 bases between. CDR1 and CDR2 from the germline V gene are LNHDA and SQIVND (reference sequence). The CDR3 DNA is TGTGCCAGTACCCGGAACAGGCAGAATAGCAATCAGCCCCAGCATTTT. It translates to CASTRNRQNSNQPQHF.

The CDR3 DNA reads TGTGCCAGTAGTGAGGGACTGAACTATGGCTACACCTTC. Translating gives CASSEGLNYGYTF. The chain combines TRBV19 with TRBJ1-2; D may be TRBD1 (5 bases). Deletions cut 5 bases from V and 2 bases from J, with 9 bases between. Germline CDR1 is LNHDA and CDR2 is SQIVND (reference sequence). This CDR3 is 13 amino acids long.

V gene TRBV15 combines with J gene TRBJ1-2, with D maybe TRBD1 (6 bases). Germline V gene sequence: CDR1 LNHNV, CDR2 YYDKDF (reference sequence). This CDR3 spans 16 amino acids. With 0 bases removed from V and 1 base from J, the gap between germline ends came to 12 bases. The CDR3 sequence is CATSRDKDRRNYGYTF. The CDR3, as DNA: TGTGCCACCAGCAGAGATAAAGACAGGCGTAACTATGGCTACACCTTC.

The chain is built from TRBV6-5 and TRBJ2-3; D remains unclear. Germline-derived CDR1 and CDR2 are MNHEY and SVGAGI. The germline V and J ends were trimmed by 8 bases and 8 bases, with 11 bases remaining between them. CDR3 length: 11 residues. This CDR3 is CASSRSGTQYF. The DNA of the CDR3 is TGTGCCAGCTCCCGGTCGGGTACGCAGTATTTT.

The V call is TRBV9, the J call TRBJ2-5, with D possibly TRBD2 on 7 matching bases. V was cut by 0 bases and J by 4 bases, with 13 bases left in between. The CDR3 spans 15 residues. CDR1 is SGDLS, CDR2 YYNGEE, per germline. The CDR3 DNA is TGTGCCAGCAGCGTAGCGGGGGGCCGGGGAGAGACCCAGTACTTC. It encodes CASSVAGGRGETQYF. Supplemented by reference TRBV9 and TRBJ2-5, the full variable domain reads DSGVTQTPKHLITATGQRVTLRCSPRSGDLSVYWYQQSLDQGLQFLIQYYNGEERAKGNILERFSAQQFPDLHSELNLSSLELGDSALYFCASSVAGGRGETQYFGPGTRLLVL.

This clone occurred once. The chain couples TRBV18 to TRBJ1-6, with 8 nucleotides matching TRBD1. V trimming: 3 bases; J trimming: 6 bases; junction bases outside the gene matches: 4. This CDR3 has 15 amino acids. Germline CDR1 reads KGHSH; CDR2 reads LQKENI. This chain's CDR3 is CASSPTGGINSPLHF. The DNA for the CDR3 is TGTGCCAGCTCACCCACAGGGGGTATTAATTCACCCCTCCACTTT.

The chain is built from TRBV7-3 and TRBJ1-1, with D perhaps matching TRBD1 (5 bases). Per the germline V gene, CDR1 is SGHTA and CDR2 is FQGTGA. V lost 5 bases and J 3 bases, leaving 10 bases between the germline ends. There are 13 residues in the CDR3. CDR3 amino acids: CASSTSGDTEAFF. As DNA, the CDR3 is TGTGCCAGCAGCACCTCGGGGGACACTGAAGCTTTCTTT.

The chain carries TRBV7-3 and TRBJ2-5; 9 bases are shared with TRBD2. From germline, CDR1 is SGHTA and CDR2 FQGTGA. The J segment lost 4 bases and the V segment lost 9 bases, leaving 6 bases of the junction unmatched. This CDR3 contains 13 residues. In nucleotides, the CDR3 is TGTGCCAGTGCGGGGGGGCCTGGAGAGACCCAGTACTTC. Protein: CASAGGPGETQYF.

The sample holds a few counts of this clone. The genes are TRBV19 and TRBJ1-1; no reliable D call. Germline values: CDR1 LNHDA, CDR2 SQIVND (reference sequence). This CDR3 is 13 amino acids long. The V gene lost 4 bases and the J gene lost 2 bases, with 8 bases spanning the gap. In DNA form, the CDR3 reads TGTGCCAGTAGTACCACAGTAAACACTGAAGCTTTCTTT. Its translation is CASSTTVNTEAFF.

The gene calls are TRBV14 and TRBJ1-4; no definite D call. Trimming took 4 bases from V and 7 from J, leaving 25 bases between them. The CDR3 runs to 18 residues. The germline gives CDR1 SGHDN, CDR2 FVKESK. The CDR3 reads CASSLRTRSAVYAEKLFF. CDR3 bases: TGTGCCAGCAGCCTAAGGACTCGATCCGCTGTTTATGCTGAAAAACTGTTTTTT.

The J gene is TRBJ2-1, the V gene TRBV5-1; TRBD2 aligns across 12 bases. The length of the CDR3 is 16 residues. The germline gives CDR1 SGHRS, CDR2 YFSETQ. Trimming at V came to 3 bases and at J to 4 bases, leaving 5 bases not matched to a gene. The CDR3 sequence: CASSSSTSGGYNEQFF. The CDR3 bases are TGCGCCAGCAGCTCCTCGACTAGCGGGGGATACAATGAGCAGTTCTTC.